The next 32 T cell receptor beta chains were all read from a single sample in a study of shared clonotypes between healthy human individuals. The data were produced by immunoSEQ multiplex PCR, yet TCRdb's version contains in-frame clones alone and is incomplete. The sample shows 1 million to 1.3 million clones, around 78% of them seen only once. Material: memory CD4+ T cells from PBMCs. The subset was: CD45RA-negative fraction. These receptors all come from a young man in good health. Some clones in this sample may be carry-over from other donors' samples.

The V gene is TRBV18, the J gene TRBJ1-1; 9 bases align to TRBD1. The J segment lost 6 bases and the V segment lost 3 bases, leaving 5 bases of the junction unmatched. The length of the CDR3 is 14 residues. Germline values: CDR1 KGHSH, CDR2 LQKENI. The CDR3 coding sequence is TGTGCCAGCTCACCCCTACAGGGGGCATCTGAAGCTTTCTTT. As protein: CASSPLQGASEAFF.

This rearrangement joins TRBV7-3 to TRBJ2-1; D is uncertain. The CDR3 runs to 13 residues. The germline V gene encodes CDR1 SGHTA and CDR2 FQGTGA. Trimming stripped 2 bases from V and 14 bases from J, with 16 bases between. DNA for the CDR3: TGTGCCAGCAGCTTAGAGTCTGGGTCATTAAAGTTCTTC. Protein product: CASSLESGSLKFF.

This chain links TRBV6-1 with TRBJ1-2; TRBD1 matches at 7 bases. The CDR3 length is 14 residues. Germline CDR1 is MNHNS and CDR2 is SASEGT. V trimming: 7 bases; J trimming: 1 base; junction bases outside the gene matches: 6. The CDR3 here is CASNLQGINYGYTF. DNA of the CDR3: TGTGCCAGCAATTTACAGGGGATTAACTATGGCTACACCTTC.

V and J are TRBV2 and TRBJ1-2, with 10 nucleotides matching TRBD1. The V segment lost 1 base and the J segment 10 bases; nucleotides outside the gene matches: 3. CDR3 size: 13 residues. Germline loops: CDR1 SNHLY, CDR2 FYNNEI. CDR3 coding DNA: TGTGCCAGCAGTGAAGACGGGACAGGGGCCTACACCTTC. Its translation: CASSEDGTGAYTF.

This rearrangement joins TRBV6-1 to TRBJ2-3; 15 bases fit TRBD2. Germline CDR1 MNHNS, CDR2 SASEGT. The CDR3 is 17 residues long. J lost 3 bases, V lost 3 bases, and 4 bases had no gene match. The CDR3 protein is CASSDGTSGRKTDTQYF. CDR3 coding DNA: TGTGCCAGCAGTGACGGGACTAGCGGGAGGAAAACAGATACGCAGTATTTT.

This clone was counted a few times. V gene TRBV11-2 combines with J gene TRBJ2-7; 7 positions agree with TRBD1. The V gene's germline CDR1 is SGHAT and CDR2 FQNNGV. The CDR3 length is 14 residues. Trimming at V came to 5 bases and at J to 3 bases, leaving 7 bases not matched to a gene. The CDR3 DNA is TGTGCCAGCAGCAGATGGGACAGACTCTACGAGCAGTACTTC. It codes for CASSRWDRLYEQYF.

J is TRBJ1-4 and V is TRBV25-1; D ambiguous. CDR3 length: 14 amino acids. The ends were cut back, 1 base at V and 3 bases at J, with 6 bases in the middle. In germline, CDR1 is MGHDK, CDR2 SYGVNS. Here the CDR3 DNA reads TGTGCCAGCAGTGAATCCAGCTCTAATGAAAAACTGTTTTTT. It is translated as CASSESSSNEKLFF.

The chain uses TRBV6-1 and TRBJ1-2, with D hard to call. Germline CDR1 and CDR2: MNHNS and SASEGT. This CDR3 region has 11 residues. V dropped 8 bases and J dropped 5 bases, with 9 bases sitting between them. This CDR3 is CASRTVYGYTF. Here the CDR3 DNA reads TGTGCCAGCCGGACGGTATATGGCTACACCTTC.

The genes are TRBV7-9 and TRBJ1-1; possible D gene TRBD1, 5 bases. Germline V gives CDR1 SEHNR, CDR2 FQNEAQ (reference sequence). V was shortened by 6 bases and J by 4 bases, with 21 bases between the two germline ends. CDR3 length equals 16 residues. CDR3 DNA sequence: TGTGCCAGCAGTGGGCAGGGATGGTCTCCGGGCACTGAAGCTTTCTTT. Its protein is CASSGQGWSPGTEAFF.

This clone turned up a few times. The rearrangement links TRBV15 to TRBJ2-2; 8 bases are shared with TRBD1. Germline CDR1 and CDR2: LNHNV and YYDKDF (reference sequence). The J segment lost 5 bases and the V segment lost 0 bases, leaving 5 bases of the junction unmatched. This CDR3 has 16 amino acids. The CDR3 bases are TGTGCCACCAGCAGAGACGGACAGGGACGGACCGGGGAGCTGTTTTTT. Translating gives CATSRDGQGRTGELFF.

The chain has TRBV18 and TRBJ2-1; 9 nucleotides line up with TRBD2. The V segment lost 3 bases and the J segment 10 bases; nucleotides outside the gene matches: 10. Germline V gene sequence: CDR1 KGHSH, CDR2 LQKENI. The length of the CDR3 is 15 residues. The CDR3 region is CASSPGLASTGEQFF. The CDR3 DNA reads as TGTGCCAGCTCACCGGGACTAGCCTCGACGGGGGAGCAGTTCTTC. Full variable domain (missing parts from reference TRBV18 and TRBJ2-1): NAGVMQNPRHLVRRRGQEARLRCSPMKGHSHVYWYRQLPEEGLKFMVYLQKENIIDESGMPKERFSAEFPKEGPSILRIQQVVRGDSAAYFCASSPGLASTGEQFFGPGTRLTVL.

The table lists this clone with a few counts. V gene TRBV19 combines with J gene TRBJ1-4, with 9 bases matching TRBD1. V was pared by 3 bases and J by 5 bases, with 1 base of the junction left unmatched. The V gene's germline CDR1 is LNHDA and CDR2 SQIVND (reference sequence). The CDR3 extends over 14 amino acids. CDR3 DNA sequence: TGTGCCAGTAGTATCGGGACAGGGAATGAAAAACTGTTTTTT. This gives the protein CASSIGTGNEKLFF.

In this sample, this clone turned up once. The chain joins TRBV29-1 to TRBJ2-7; possibly TRBD1 for D (6 bases). Germline CDR1 reads SQVTM; CDR2 reads ANQGSEA. V was clipped by 3 bases and J by 7 bases, with 16 bases between them. This CDR3 is 13 amino acids long. This chain's CDR3 is CSVEGSMGAEQYF. The DNA of the CDR3 is TGCAGCGTTGAGGGCTCTATGGGGGCTGAGCAGTACTTC.

As for this clone: Its ends do not fully match the called genes, so a read error is possible. The chain employs TRBV5-8 and TRBJ2-3, with D possibly matching TRBD2 (5 bases). The length of the CDR3 is 14 residues. The germline CDR1 and CDR2 sequences are SGHTS and YDEGEE. CDR3 loop: CASSQLTSGDTQYF. The CDR3 DNA is TGCGCCAGCAGCCAATTGACGAGCGGAGATACGCAGTATTTT.

There are many counts of this clone. The chain has TRBV30 and TRBJ1-3, with TRBD1 as a possible D gene (5 bases). This CDR3 comprises 13 residues. Germline lookup yields CDR1 GTSNPN and CDR2 SVGIG (reference sequence). Trimming shortened V by 4 bases and J by 4 bases, and 11 bases separated the two germline ends. The CDR3 here is CAWMTEYGNTIYF. The CDR3 DNA follows: TGTGCCTGGATGACAGAGTACGGAAACACCATATATTTT.

This chain links TRBV5-1 with TRBJ1-1; TRBD1 matches 8 bases. V dropped 2 bases and J dropped 0; count of bases not matched to a gene: 6. In germline, CDR1 is SGHRS, CDR2 YFSETQ. The CDR3 is made up of 16 amino acids. CDR3 sequence (DNA): TGCGCCAGCAGCTTAGGACAGGGCATCTTGAACACTGAAGCTTTCTTT. It translates to CASSLGQGILNTEAFF.

The V call is TRBV4-2, the J call TRBJ1-1, with 9 bases lining up with TRBD1. Per the germline V gene, CDR1 is LGHNA and CDR2 is YNFKEQ. The CDR3 runs to 16 residues. J gave up 5 bases and V 3 bases, and 10 bases lay outside the gene matches. The CDR3 spells CASSHKTGTGKTEAFF. DNA for the CDR3: TGTGCCAGCAGCCACAAAACCGGGACAGGGAAAACTGAAGCTTTCTTT.

The gene calls are TRBV11-2 and TRBJ1-4; no clear D gene. CDR3 length: 13 residues. The ends were cut back, 2 bases at V and 4 bases at J, with 5 bases in the middle. Germline values: CDR1 SGHAT, CDR2 FQNNGV. In DNA, the CDR3 is TGTGCCAGCAGCTTACCCAATAATGAAAAACTGTTTTTT. Its protein product is CASSLPNNEKLFF.

The chain carries TRBV5-1 and TRBJ2-3, with D perhaps given as TRBD1 or TRBD2 (6 bases each). The CDR3 totals 15 residues. V dropped 6 bases and J dropped 2 bases, with 16 bases sitting between them. Germline lookup yields CDR1 SGHRS and CDR2 YFSETQ. CDR3 DNA: TGCGCCAGCACCTCAGGGGCGGGGTACACAGATACGCAGTATTTT. Its translation is CASTSGAGYTDTQYF.

The chain joins TRBV18 to TRBJ1-2, with a tentative D call TRBD1 (6 bases). CDR3 length: 15 residues. CDR1 and CDR2 (germline): KGHSH, LQKENI. Trimming left V 0 bases short and J 0 bases short, with 8 bases between. The CDR3 bases are TGTGCCAGCTCACCACCTGCAGGGGCTAACTATGGCTACACCTTC. Its translation: CASSPPAGANYGYTF. The full variable domain, with the rest looked up from reference TRBV18 and TRBJ1-2, is NAGVMQNPRHLVRRRGQEARLRCSPMKGHSHVYWYRQLPEEGLKFMVYLQKENIIDESGMPKERFSAEFPKEGPSILRIQQVVRGDSAAYFCASSPPAGANYGYTFGSGTRLTVV.

The V and J genes are TRBV6-6 and TRBJ2-1; 9 positions match TRBD1. This CDR3 comprises 14 residues. V lost 4 bases, J lost 9 bases, and 7 bases stayed unmatched. Germline-derived CDR1 and CDR2 are MNHNY and SVGAGI (reference sequence). The CDR3 bases are TGTGCCAGCAGTTTTGGGACAGGGCCTCCTGAGCAGTTCTTC. This sequence encodes CASSFGTGPPEQFF.

The V gene is TRBV4-1, the J gene TRBJ1-3, with D unclear. The CDR3 sequence is 16 residues long. V was shortened by 2 bases and J by 0 bases, with 11 bases between the two germline ends. Germline assignment: CDR1 MGHRA and CDR2 YSYEKL. The CDR3: CASSQLDASSGNTIYF. The DNA for the CDR3 is TGCGCCAGCAGCCAACTGGACGCGAGCTCTGGAAACACCATATATTTT.

This clone came up many times. Written as DNA, the CDR3 is TGTGCCAGCAGCGGGGGAAGCTATGGCTACACCTTC. Encoded protein: CASSGGSYGYTF. The chain uses TRBV27 and TRBJ1-2, with D tentatively TRBD1 (5 bases). V dropped 6 bases and J dropped 4 bases, with 9 bases sitting between them. Per germline, CDR1 MNHEY and CDR2 SMNVEV (reference sequence). The CDR3 loop spans 12 amino acids.

This chain connects TRBV18 to TRBJ2-1; D might be TRBD1 (7 bases). The length of the CDR3 is 15 residues. The V end lost 10 bases, the J end lost 6 bases, and 22 bases lay between the germline ends. Germline V gene data show CDR1 as KGHSH and CDR2 as LQKENI. CDR3 nucleotides: TGTGCCACTACCCGGGGGACAGTGAGCAGCAATGAGCAGTTCTTC. This gives the protein CATTRGTVSSNEQFF.

This clone was observed a few times. This sequence joins TRBV19 and TRBJ2-1; TRBD2 is a possible D gene (6 bases). Germline V gives CDR1 LNHDA, CDR2 SQIVND (reference sequence). This CDR3 is 15 amino acids long. Trimming pared 3 bases from V and 4 bases from J, leaving 13 bases between. DNA for the CDR3: TGTGCCAGTAGTATGGGCGGGACCCGGTACAATGAGCAGTTCTTC. Its protein is CASSMGGTRYNEQFF. Drawing the rest from reference TRBV19 and TRBJ2-1, the complete variable domain is DGGITQSPKYLFRKEGQNVTLSCEQNLNHDAMYWYRQDPGQGLRLIYYSQIVNDFQKGDIAEGYSVSREKKESFPLTVTSAQKNPTAFYLCASSMGGTRYNEQFFGPGTRLTVL.

This clone was counted once. The chain carries TRBV4-1 and TRBJ2-7, with TRBD2 matching 7 bases. The CDR3 length is 14 residues. The germline V gene encodes CDR1 MGHRA and CDR2 YSYEKL. After removal of 1 base from V and 4 bases from J, the junction contained 4 bases not matched to a gene. The CDR3, as DNA: TGCGCCAGCAGCCAAGGGACCGGGAGGTACGAGCAGTACTTC. This sequence encodes CASSQGTGRYEQYF.

The chain combines TRBV11-1 with TRBJ2-7; 9 bases are a match to TRBD1. With V trimmed by 1 base and J by 0 bases, 1 base remained unmatched. The CDR3 sequence is 15 residues long. Germline lookup yields CDR1 SGHAT and CDR2 FQDESV (reference sequence). The CDR3 coding sequence is TGTGCCAGCAGCTTAGGGACAGGGGTCTCCTACGAGCAGTACTTC. The encoded protein is CASSLGTGVSYEQYF. Together with reference TRBV11-1 and TRBJ2-7, the CDR3 gives the full variable domain: EAEVAQSPRYKITEKSQAVAFWCDPISGHATLYWYRQILGQGPELLVQFQDESVVDDSQLPKDRFSAERLKGVDSTLKIQPAELGDSAMYLCASSLGTGVSYEQYFGPGTRLTVT.

The chain is built from TRBV5-4 and TRBJ2-2, with D possibly called TRBD1 or TRBD2 (5 bases each). Germline V CDR1 and CDR2: SGHNT, YYREEE (reference sequence). The CDR3 covers 13 residues. V gave up 5 bases and J gave up 8 bases, with 13 bases separating them. The CDR3 loop reads CASRGVGEGELFF. DNA of the CDR3: TGTGCCAGCAGAGGGGTCGGGGAGGGGGAGCTGTTTTTT.

CDR3 sequence (DNA): TGTGCCAGCAGCTTAGGGGGGGGCGCGGGTTACAATCAGCCCCAGCATTTT. The encoded protein is CASSLGGGAGYNQPQHF. The chain employs TRBV7-2 and TRBJ1-5; D perhaps matches TRBD1 (6 bases). V lost 1 base and J lost 3, with 16 bases in between. Germline CDR1 and CDR2: SGHTA and FQGNSA. The CDR3 is made up of 17 amino acids. Full variable domain (missing parts from reference TRBV7-2 and TRBJ1-5): GAGVSQSPSNKVTEKGKDVELRCDPISGHTALYWYRQSLGQGLEFLIYFQGNSAPDKSGLPSDRFSAERTGGSVSTLTIQRTQQEDSAVYLCASSLGGGAGYNQPQHFGDGTRLSIL.

This chain joins TRBV5-1 and TRBJ1-4; TRBD1 matches 7 bases. V lost 3 bases, J lost 8 bases, and 4 bases stayed unmatched. This CDR3 spans 13 amino acids. Germline V gene lookup returns CDR1 SGHRS and CDR2 YFSETQ. The CDR3 bases are TGCGCCAGCAGCTACGGACAGGTGGAAAAACTGTTTTTT. This gives the protein CASSYGQVEKLFF.

The chain is built from TRBV30 and TRBJ1-6; 9 bases match TRBD1. V dropped 4 bases and J dropped 5; count of bases not matched to a gene: 3. Germline loops: CDR1 GTSNPN, CDR2 SVGIG (reference sequence). The CDR3 loop spans 14 amino acids. CDR3 sequence (DNA): TGTGCCTGGACGGGACAGGGAAATAATTCACCCCTCCACTTT. Translation: CAWTGQGNNSPLHF.

Comment on this clone: This sample also contains other DNA sequences that code for the same CDR3. CDR3 nucleotide sequence: TGTGCCAGCTCACCACCCAGCGGGAGCTACGAGCAGTACTTC. The encoded protein is CASSPPSGSYEQYF. The gene calls are TRBV18 and TRBJ2-7; TRBD2 agrees at 8 bases. J lost 3 bases, V lost 0 bases, and 1 base had no gene match. Germline V lookup: CDR1 KGHSH, CDR2 LQKENI. The CDR3 has 14 amino acids.